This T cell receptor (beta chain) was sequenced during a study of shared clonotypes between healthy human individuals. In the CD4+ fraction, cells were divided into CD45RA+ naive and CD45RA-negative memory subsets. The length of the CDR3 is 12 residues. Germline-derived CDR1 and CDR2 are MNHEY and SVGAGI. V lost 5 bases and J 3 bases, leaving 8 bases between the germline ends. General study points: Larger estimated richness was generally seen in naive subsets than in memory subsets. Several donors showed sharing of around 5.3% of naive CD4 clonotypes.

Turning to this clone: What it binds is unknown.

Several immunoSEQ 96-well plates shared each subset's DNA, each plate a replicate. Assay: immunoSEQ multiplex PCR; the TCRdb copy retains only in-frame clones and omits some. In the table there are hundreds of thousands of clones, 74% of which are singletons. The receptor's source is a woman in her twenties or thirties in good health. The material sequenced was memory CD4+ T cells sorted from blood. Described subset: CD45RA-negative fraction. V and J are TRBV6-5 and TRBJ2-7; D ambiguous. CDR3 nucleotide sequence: TGTGCCAGCAGTCGGATCCTCTACGAGCAGTACTTC. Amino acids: CASSRILYEQYF.